The clone carrying this T cell receptor beta chain was found once. Its antigen is not identified. Expansion with viral peptide pools was applied to antigen-specific CD4+ T cells by the ViraFEST assay prior to sequencing. Having been cultured for about 10 days, the cells underwent CD4+ T cell isolation. All vaccine recipients tested negative for nucleocapsid antibodies and had never contracted SARS-CoV-2 infection. The data derive from a study of vaccination effects on CD4 cells after COVID-19. Generated by immunoSEQ multiplex PCR, the TCRdb table keeps only in-frame clones and is missing some. This sample carries 37,000 or so clones, less than 70% of them seen once, and the ten largest clones take more than 13%. Study-level findings and limits: No early post-infection timepoints were available in the study, which also included few convalescent patients. By a late point after vaccination, infection- and vaccine-induced clones had shrunk markedly through clonal contraction.

The CDR3 has 16 amino acids. The trim removed 2 bases at V and 2 bases at J, leaving 7 bases unmatched. Germline assignment: CDR1 MRHNA and CDR2 SNTAGT. This receptor was obtained from a human donor who received a COVID-19 vaccine. Source: CD4+ T cells from PBMCs cultured with HCoV-OC43 spike peptides, taken before COVID-19 vaccination. Subset specified: HCoV-OC43 spike overlapping peptide pool stimulation. The chain combines TRBV6-4 with TRBJ2-7; 9 bases are shared with TRBD1. CDR3 sequence (DNA): TGTGCCAGCAGTGACATCTTCGGACAGGGGACCTACGAGCAGTACTTC. Translated: CASSDIFGQGTYEQYF.